Following are 3 T cell receptor beta chains from one sample sequenced in a study of CD8 T cells in ankylosing spondylitis. TCRdb called the 5' RACE reads again in MiXCR, with one record for every CDR3 protein. Of approximately 90,000 distinct CDR3 sequences in the sample, about 8.5% were seen once. Sample: blood, either unsorted or a sorted T cell fraction (not recorded which). The receptors derive from a male donor with ankylosing spondylitis or in good health (not recorded which).

The CDR3, as DNA: TGTGCCAGCAGTTACACCGGGGGCTTAGATTCACCCCTCCACTTT. It codes for CASSYTGGLDSPLHF. This rearrangement joins TRBV6-5 to TRBJ1-6; TRBD1 is a possible D gene (6 bases). V dropped 2 bases and J dropped 8 bases, with 13 bases sitting between them. Per germline, CDR1 MNHEY and CDR2 SVGAGI. This CDR3 region has 15 residues.

This clonotype occurred many times. The chain is built from TRBV6-2 or TRBV6-3 and TRBJ2-1; 7 bases match TRBD2. V lost 6 bases to trimming and J lost 0 bases; unmatched junction nucleotides: 11. The CDR3 extends over 17 amino acids. CDR1 and CDR2 (germline): MNHEY, SVGEGT. The CDR3 loop reads CASSHGASGHSYNEQFF. CDR3 in DNA: TGTGCCAGCAGCCACGGGGCTAGCGGACACTCCTACAATGAGCAGTTCTTC.

The sample holds many counts of this clonotype. The chain joins TRBV12-3 or TRBV12-4 to TRBJ2-4; D is uncertain. The ends were cut back, 3 bases at V and 7 bases at J, with 4 bases in the middle. This CDR3 has 11 residues. The CDR3 loop reads CASSFGNIQYF. As DNA, the CDR3 is TGTGCCAGCAGTTTTGGGAACATTCAGTACTTC.